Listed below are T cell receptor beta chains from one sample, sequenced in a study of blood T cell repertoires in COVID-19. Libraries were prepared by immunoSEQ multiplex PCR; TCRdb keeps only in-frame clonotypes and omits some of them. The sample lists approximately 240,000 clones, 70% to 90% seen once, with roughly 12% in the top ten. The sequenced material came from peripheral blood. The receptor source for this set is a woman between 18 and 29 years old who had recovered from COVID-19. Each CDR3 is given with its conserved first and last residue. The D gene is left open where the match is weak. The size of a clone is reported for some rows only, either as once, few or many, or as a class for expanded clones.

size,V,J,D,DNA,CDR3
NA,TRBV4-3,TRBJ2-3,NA,TGCGCCAGCAGCCAAGTTCTCTCCCCAGATACGCAGTATTTT,CASSQVLSPDTQYF
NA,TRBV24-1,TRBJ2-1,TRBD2,TGTGCCACCAGTGATTCCAGGACTAGCGGGTACAATGAGCAGTTCTTC,CATSDSRTSGYNEQFF
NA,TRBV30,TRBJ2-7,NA,TGTGCCTGGCAAAGACGGGTCACGTACGAGCAGTACTTC,CAWQRRVTYEQYF
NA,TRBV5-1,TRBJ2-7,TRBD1,TGCGCCAGCAGCTATGGGGGGACAGGCCCTATAGAGCAGTACTTC,CASSYGGTGPIEQYF
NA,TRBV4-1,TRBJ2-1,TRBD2,TGCGCCAGCAGCCAAGGACTAGCAAACAACAATGAGCAGTTCTTC,CASSQGLANNNEQFF
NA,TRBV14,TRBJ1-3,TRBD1,TGTGCCAGCAGCTGGACAGGCTCTGGAAACACCATATATTTT,CASSWTGSGNTIYF
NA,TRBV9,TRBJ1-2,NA,TGTGCCAGCAGCGTAGGGGGCTCCCTCAATGGCTACACCTTC,CASSVGGSLNGYTF
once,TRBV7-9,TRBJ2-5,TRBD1,TGTGCCAGCAGCCCCGACAGGGGGCAGGTAGAGACCCAGTACTTC,CASSPDRGQVETQYF
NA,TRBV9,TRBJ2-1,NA,TGTGCCAGCAGCGCCTCCGGGACACACTACAATGAGCAGTTCTTC,CASSASGTHYNEQFF
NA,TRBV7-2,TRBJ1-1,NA,TGTGCCAGCAGCCCCCCGGGGGACACTGAAGCTTTCTTT,CASSPPGDTEAFF
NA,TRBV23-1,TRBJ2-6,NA,TGCGCCAGCAGTCACCGCGTACAGGGCTCCAAGTCCTTCACGGGGGCCAACGTCCTGACTTTC,CASSHRVQGSKSFTGANVLTF
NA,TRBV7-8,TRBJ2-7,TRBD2,TGTGCCAGCACCATCTCAGATATGTCCAGCGGGAGGTACGAGCAGTACTTC,CASTISDMSSGRYEQYF
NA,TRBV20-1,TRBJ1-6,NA,TGCAGTGCTAGTGGGGACTTGAATTCACCCCTCCACTTT,CSASGDLNSPLHF
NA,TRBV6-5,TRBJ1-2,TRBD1,TGTGCCAGCAGCCTTGGACAGGGACCCATCCGAGGCTACACCTTC,CASSLGQGPIRGYTF
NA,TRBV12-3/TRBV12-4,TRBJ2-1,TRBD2,TGTGCCAGCAGCCCCGGGACTAACAATGAGCAGTTCTTC,CASSPGTNNEQFF
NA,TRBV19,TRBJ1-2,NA,TGTGCCAGTGGCCGCGGGGTTCATGGCTACACCTTC,CASGRGVHGYTF
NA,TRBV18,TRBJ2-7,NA,TGTGCCAGCTCACCAGACAACGAGCAGTACTTC,CASSPDNEQYF
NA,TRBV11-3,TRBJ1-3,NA,TGTGCCAGCAGCTTAGGGGGATCTGGAGGCACCATATATTTT,CASSLGGSGGTIYF
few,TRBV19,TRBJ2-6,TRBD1,TGTGCCAGTAGTATCACCGGGACAGGGAGCTCTGGGGCCAACGTCCTGACTTTC,CASSITGTGSSGANVLTF
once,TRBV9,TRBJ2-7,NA,TGTGCCAGCAGCGTAGATGGGAGCGGCTCCTACGAGCAGTACTTC,CASSVDGSGSYEQYF
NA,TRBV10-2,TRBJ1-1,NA,TGCGCCAGCAGTGTTGAGCAGGGTGAAGCTTTCTTT,CASSVEQGEAFF
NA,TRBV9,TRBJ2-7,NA,TGTGCCAGCAGCGTAGGAGCCGGTACCCTTTACGAGCAGTACTTC,CASSVGAGTLYEQYF
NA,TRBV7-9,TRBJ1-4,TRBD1,TGTGCCAGCAGCCGGTCTACAGGGGCCCGCGGTCTTGAAAAACTGTTTTTT,CASSRSTGARGLEKLFF
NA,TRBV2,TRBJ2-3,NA,TGTGCCAGCAGTGAAGCGATTAGCGCAGATACGCAGTATTTT,CASSEAISADTQYF
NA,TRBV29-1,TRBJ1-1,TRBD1,TGCAGCGTCAAGTCACAGGGGACGAAGAACACTGAAGCTTTCTTT,CSVKSQGTKNTEAFF
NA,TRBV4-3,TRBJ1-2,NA,TGCGCCAGCAGCCAAGACAGTGGCTATGGCTACACCTTC,CASSQDSGYGYTF
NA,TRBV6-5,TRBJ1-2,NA,TGTGCCAGCAGATCTGAACGCGATAACTATGGCTACACCTTC,CASRSERDNYGYTF
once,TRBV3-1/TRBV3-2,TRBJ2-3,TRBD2,TGTGCCAGCAGCCTGAGACTAGCTGGAGATACGCAGTATTTT,CASSLRLAGDTQYF
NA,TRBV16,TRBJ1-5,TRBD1,TGTGCCAGCAGCCCGGACAGGGGAGGGAATCAGCCCCAGCATTTT,CASSPDRGGNQPQHF
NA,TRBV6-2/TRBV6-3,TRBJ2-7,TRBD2,TGTGCCAGCAGTTCGCCTAGCGGGAGTGACCACGAGCAGTACTTC,CASSSPSGSDHEQYF
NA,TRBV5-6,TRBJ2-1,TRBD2,TGTGCCAGCAGCTTGGCTAGCGGGAGTACTGAGCAGTTCTTC,CASSLASGSTEQFF
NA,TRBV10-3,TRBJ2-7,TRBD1,TGTGCCATCAGTGGCCTCCCCGATGGGACAGGGGACTCCTACGAGCAGTACTTC,CAISGLPDGTGDSYEQYF
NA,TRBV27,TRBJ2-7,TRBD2,TGTGCCAGCAGTTTAACTAGCGGGAGCTCCTACGAGCAGTACTTC,CASSLTSGSSYEQYF
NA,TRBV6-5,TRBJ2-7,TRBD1,TGTGCCAGCAGTTACGACAGGGGGTACGAGCAGTACTTC,CASSYDRGYEQYF
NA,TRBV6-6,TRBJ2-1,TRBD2,TGTGCCAGCAGTTACACGGGAGGCTCCTACAATGAGCAGTTCTTC,CASSYTGGSYNEQFF
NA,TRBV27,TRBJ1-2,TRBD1,TGTGCCAGCACAGACAGGGGAGCGGGGCTCTATGGCTACACCTTC,CASTDRGAGLYGYTF
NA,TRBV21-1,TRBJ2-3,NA,TGTGCCAGCAGCGAGGTTCTGTTGGGACAGGGGTCGTCGCAGTATTTT,CASSEVLLGQGSSQYF
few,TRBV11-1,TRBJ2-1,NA,TGTGCCAGCAGCTTAGTGGCTAGCGCCTCCTACAATGAGCAGTTCTTC,CASSLVASASYNEQFF
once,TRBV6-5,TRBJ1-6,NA,TGTGCCAGCAGGGTCAACTCGTGGTCACCCCTCCACTTT,CASRVNSWSPLHF
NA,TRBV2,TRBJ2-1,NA,TGTGCCAGCAGTATACGGGATGAGCAGTTCTTC,CASSIRDEQFF
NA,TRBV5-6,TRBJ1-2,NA,TGTGCCAGCAGGTCGGGACAAACCTGGTCGGGCTACACCTTC,CASRSGQTWSGYTF
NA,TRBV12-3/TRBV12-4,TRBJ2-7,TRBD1,TGTGCCAGCAGGCCCGACAGGGGCGAGCAGTACTTC,CASRPDRGEQYF
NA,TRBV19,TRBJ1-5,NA,TGTGCCAGTAGACCCACATATAGCAATCAGCCCCAGCATTTT,CASRPTYSNQPQHF
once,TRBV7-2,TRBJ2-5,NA,TGTGCCAGCGCAGTACAGATTTGGGAGACCCAGTACTTC,CASAVQIWETQYF
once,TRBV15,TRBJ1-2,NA,TGTGCCACCAGCAGAGATATTCTCCTCGGCTACACCTTC,CATSRDILLGYTF
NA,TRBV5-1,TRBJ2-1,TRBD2,TGCGCCAGCAGCCTGGGACTAGCGGGAGTGGGGAATGAGCAGTTCTTC,CASSLGLAGVGNEQFF
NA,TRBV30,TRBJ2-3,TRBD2,TGTGCCTGGAGTACTAGCGGGAGGGCCACAGATACGCAGTATTTT,CAWSTSGRATDTQYF
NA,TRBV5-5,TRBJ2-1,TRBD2,TGTGCCAGCAGCGGAGGGACTAGCGGATACTACAATGAGCAGTTCTTC,CASSGGTSGYYNEQFF
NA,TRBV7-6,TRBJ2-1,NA,TGTGCCAGCAGCTTCCCAGGGGAAGGTTCCTACAATGAGCAGTTCTTC,CASSFPGEGSYNEQFF